One sample yielded the 16 T cell receptor beta chains listed below, sequenced in a study of blood T cell repertoires in COVID-19. The data were produced by immunoSEQ multiplex PCR, yet TCRdb's version contains in-frame clones alone and is incomplete. Among around 250,000 clones listed, roughly 80% were seen once. The sample comprised PBMCs or T cells enriched from blood (not recorded which). These receptors came from a man aged 35 to 55 who had been exposed to COVID-19.

The chain joins TRBV19 to TRBJ2-1; the match to TRBD2 covers 7 bases. Germline CDR1 and CDR2: LNHDA and SQIVND (reference sequence). V was clipped by 4 bases and J by 0 bases; unmatched bases: 12. The CDR3 runs to 18 residues. Written as DNA, the CDR3 is TGTGCCAGTAGTAGTCACGGCGGGAGTGTAAGCTCCTACAATGAGCAGTTCTTC. Amino acid sequence: CASSSHGGSVSSYNEQFF.

The gene calls are TRBV27 and TRBJ2-7; tentative D call: TRBD2 (7 bases). The CDR3 spans 14 residues. Germline V gene lookup returns CDR1 MNHEY and CDR2 SMNVEV (reference sequence). The V gene lost 3 bases and the J gene lost 9 bases, with 18 bases spanning the gap. This CDR3 is CASSFSGLGGGQYF. The CDR3 DNA reads TGTGCCAGCAGTTTTTCCGGACTAGGGGGAGGGCAGTACTTC.

This clone has only one observation. The chain joins TRBV5-1 to TRBJ1-1; 7 bases match TRBD1. The CDR3 is made up of 13 amino acids. The germline gives CDR1 SGHRS, CDR2 YFSETQ. The trim removed 5 bases at V and 11 bases at J, leaving 12 bases unmatched. CDR3 bases: TGCGCCAGCAGGTTAGGGACAGACTTTTTGGCTTTCTTT. It encodes CASRLGTDFLAFF.

This clone was seen more than once but under ten times. The gene calls are TRBV19 and TRBJ1-5, with D possibly TRBD1 on 6 matching bases. The ends were cut back, 3 bases at V and 3 bases at J, with 9 bases in the middle. CDR1 and CDR2 (germline): LNHDA, SQIVND (reference sequence). There are 14 residues in the CDR3. DNA for the CDR3: TGTGCCAGTAGTATCGGACAGACCAATCAGCCCCAGCATTTT. Translating gives CASSIGQTNQPQHF.

This clone was counted only a few times. The chain combines TRBV10-1 with TRBJ1-2; the D is unclear. Trimming pared 6 bases from V and 4 bases from J, leaving 15 bases between. CDR3 length equals 14 residues. Germline V gene data show CDR1 as WNHNN and CDR2 as SYGVQD (reference sequence). The CDR3 spells CASSPPGSSYGYTF. CDR3 coding DNA: TGCGCCAGCAGCCCACCGGGATCCTCCTATGGCTACACCTTC.

The table lists this clone with a count of one. The chain combines TRBV6-8 with TRBJ1-1, with D tentatively TRBD1 (6 bases). Between the trimmed V and J ends, which lost 8 bases and 5 bases, there was a span of 15 bases. The CDR3 is made up of 13 amino acids. The germline gives CDR1 MNHGY, CDR2 SAAAGT. The DNA of the CDR3 is TGTGCCAGCGGCCCAATCGACAGGACTGAAGCTTTCTTT. Its protein product is CASGPIDRTEAFF.

The rearrangement uses TRBV27 and TRBJ2-3, with D possibly TRBD2 on 6 matching bases. Germline values: CDR1 MNHEY, CDR2 SMNVEV (reference sequence). V lost 3 bases to trimming and J lost 3 bases, with 19 bases between them. This CDR3 comprises 17 residues. The CDR3 DNA reads TGTGCCAGCAGTTTTCCCCCGGGACGAGGGAGGACAGATACGCAGTATTTT. This gives the protein CASSFPPGRGRTDTQYF.

This chain connects TRBV19 to TRBJ2-1; weak D call: TRBD2 (5 bases). The germline V gene encodes CDR1 LNHDA and CDR2 SQIVND (reference sequence). CDR3 size: 13 residues. V lost 10 bases and J 1 base, leaving 11 bases between the germline ends. CDR3 sequence reads: CATLAQSYNEQFF. The CDR3 region has the DNA TGTGCCACTTTAGCGCAATCCTACAATGAGCAGTTCTTC.

This clone has ten or more counts. The chain links TRBV7-8 to TRBJ1-1; possibly TRBD1 for D (5 bases). Trimming cost V 5 bases and J 5 bases, with 18 bases left between them. Germline CDR1 and CDR2: SGHVS and FQNEAQ. CDR3 size: 15 residues. The CDR3 sequence is CASSVSGLTGTEAFF. CDR3 coding DNA: TGTGCCAGCAGCGTCTCGGGACTGACGGGAACTGAAGCTTTCTTT. The full variable domain, rest sourced from reference TRBV7-8 and TRBJ1-1, is GAGVSQSPRYKVAKRGQDVALRCDPISGHVSLFWYQQALGQGPEFLTYFQNEAQLDKSGLPSDRFFAERPEGSVSTLKIQRTQQEDSAVYLCASSVSGLTGTEAFFGQGTRLTVV.

This rearrangement joins TRBV19 to TRBJ1-5, with D perhaps TRBD1 (5 bases). The CDR3 spans 13 residues. CDR1 is LNHDA, CDR2 SQIVND, per germline (reference sequence). V lost 7 bases and J lost 3, with 10 bases in between. CDR3 residues: CASNGGYNQPQHF. CDR3 DNA: TGTGCCAGTAACGGGGGGTACAATCAGCCCCAGCATTTT. Variable domain in full (rest from reference TRBV19 and TRBJ1-5): DGGITQSPKYLFRKEGQNVTLSCEQNLNHDAMYWYRQDPGQGLRLIYYSQIVNDFQKGDIAEGYSVSREKKESFPLTVTSAQKNPTAFYLCASNGGYNQPQHFGDGTRLSIL.

The chain carries TRBV2 and TRBJ2-5; no firm D call. The CDR3 spans 14 residues. Between the trimmed V and J ends, which lost 6 bases and 1 base, there was a span of 12 bases. Per the germline V gene, CDR1 is SNHLY and CDR2 is FYNNEI. The CDR3: CASSAQVIQETQYF. The DNA for the CDR3 is TGTGCCAGCAGCGCGCAGGTAATCCAAGAGACCCAGTACTTC.

The chain couples TRBV9 to TRBJ2-2, with 7 bases that match TRBD2. The germline CDR1 and CDR2 sequences are SGDLS and YYNGEE. Germline trimming cut 10 bases from V and 1 base from J; bases unmatched to any gene: 7. The CDR3 extends over 14 amino acids. The CDR3: CASAGTKNTGELFF. The DNA of the CDR3 is TGTGCCTCAGCGGGGACGAAGAACACCGGGGAGCTGTTTTTT.

The rearrangement joins TRBV15 to TRBJ1-5, with a tentative D call TRBD1 (5 bases). The germline CDR1 and CDR2 sequences are LNHNV and YYDKDF (reference sequence). V lost 0 bases and J lost 7, with 13 bases in between. This CDR3 has 15 amino acids. The CDR3 is CATSRDTLREQPQHF. CDR3 nucleotides: TGTGCCACCAGCAGAGATACACTCAGGGAACAGCCCCAGCATTTT.

This chain joins TRBV3-1 (or the pseudogene TRBV3-2) and TRBJ2-1, with 13 bases identical to TRBD2. V was clipped by 4 bases and J by 5 bases; unmatched bases: 5. CDR1 and CDR2 (germline): LGHDT, YNNKEL (reference sequence). This CDR3 has 16 residues. CDR3 DNA: TGTGCCAGCAGCCCGTCGACTAGCGGGAGGCACAATGAGCAGTTCTTC. It is translated as CASSPSTSGRHNEQFF.

The rearrangement uses TRBV9 and TRBJ1-2; weak D call: TRBD1 (5 bases). Germline values: CDR1 SGDLS, CDR2 YYNGEE. CDR3 length: 14 amino acids. The V gene lost 3 bases and the J gene lost 4 bases, with 13 bases spanning the gap. CDR3 sequence: CASSDRRASYGYTF. The CDR3 DNA sequence: TGTGCCAGCAGCGACAGGAGGGCTAGCTATGGCTACACCTTC.

The rearrangement joins TRBV7-3 to TRBJ1-2, with 7 bases matching TRBD1. Trimming took 6 bases from V and 3 from J; bases not matched to a gene: 4. This CDR3 contains 13 residues. Germline assignment: CDR1 SGHTA and CDR2 FQGTGA. CDR3 loop: CASSHRGDYGYTF. CDR3 sequence (DNA): TGTGCCAGCAGTCACAGGGGTGACTATGGCTACACCTTC.